The next 21 T cell receptor beta chains were all read from a single sample in a study of cytomegalovirus exposure and HLA in healthy donors. Primers included in the PCR were 60 Vbeta and 13 Jbeta primers. The assay was immunoSEQ multiplex PCR, and TCRdb's table has in-frame clones only and misses some. The sample lists approximately 130,000 clones; around 78% were seen once. Sequencing was carried out using PBMCs. Source of these receptors: a woman between 45 and 60 years old in good health and CMV-seronegative.

In nucleotides, the CDR3 is TGCGCCAGCAGCCCTAATTTTGACAGGGCGAACTATGGCTACACCTTC. It is translated as CASSPNFDRANYGYTF. The genes are TRBV4-1 and TRBJ1-2; 7 positions match TRBD1. Germline trimming cut 4 bases from V and 2 bases from J; bases unmatched to any gene: 10. CDR1 and CDR2 from the germline V gene are MGHRA and YSYEKL. This CDR3 has 16 residues.

The rearrangement links TRBV27 to TRBJ2-7, with TRBD1 matching 9 bases. The CDR3 has 14 residues. The V gene's germline CDR1 is MNHEY and CDR2 SMNVEV (reference sequence). Losses at the gene ends were 6 bases for V and 2 bases for J; bases not matched to a gene: 5. The CDR3 sequence: CASRWGQGPYEQYF. CDR3 coding DNA: TGTGCCAGCAGGTGGGGACAGGGTCCCTACGAGCAGTACTTC.

This sequence joins TRBV7-9 and TRBJ2-1, with TRBD2 identical over 7 bases. V shed 4 bases and J 3 bases; nucleotides not matched to a gene: 9. The germline V gene encodes CDR1 SEHNR and CDR2 FQNEAQ (reference sequence). The CDR3 runs 16 residues. CDR3 residues: CASSSLEGGRYNEQFF. In DNA, the CDR3 is TGTGCCAGCAGCTCCCTGGAGGGAGGGCGCTACAATGAGCAGTTCTTC.

V and J are TRBV30 and TRBJ1-5; tentatively, D is TRBD1 (6 bases). This CDR3 spans 13 amino acids. CDR1 is GTSNPN and CDR2 is SVGIG in the germline V gene (reference sequence). V shed 1 base and J shed 6 bases, with 10 bases lying between them. The CDR3, as DNA: TGTGCCTGGAGTGCTTCAGGGGTTCAGCCCCAGCATTTT. It yields the protein CAWSASGVQPQHF.

Points on this clone: At one of its ends the junction is not consistent with the germline gene, which may arise from a read error. The chain recombines TRBV7-7 with TRBJ2-2; 7 nucleotides match TRBD1. The CDR3 runs to 13 residues. Germline values: CDR1 SSHAT, CDR2 FNYEAQ (reference sequence). CDR3 in DNA: TGTGCTAGCAGCCACAGGGGTGCCGGGGAGCTGTTTTTT. Amino acid sequence: CASSHRGAGELFF.

The chain has TRBV13 and TRBJ2-5, with D possibly TRBD2 on 6 matching bases. The closer fit of TRBJ2-7 to the DNA end suggests the J call may be wrong. Germline CDR1 reads PRHDT; CDR2 reads FYEKMQ (reference sequence). The CDR3 totals 13 residues. CDR3 protein: CASSLPGRSEQYF. CDR3 nucleotides: TGTGCCAGCAGCCTTCCGGGGAGGAGCGAGCAGTACTTC.

The chain uses TRBV7-9 and TRBJ1-1, with a weak D call TRBD1 (6 bases). The CDR3 spans 14 residues. Germline lookup yields CDR1 SEHNR and CDR2 FQNEAQ (reference sequence). Between the trimmed V and J ends, which lost 5 bases and 0 bases, there was a span of 10 bases. The CDR3 is CASSPGAMNTEAFF. For the CDR3, the DNA is TGTGCCAGCAGCCCAGGGGCCATGAACACTGAAGCTTTCTTT.

The chain has TRBV11-2 and TRBJ2-5; possible D gene TRBD2, 5 bases. V lost 1 base and J lost 2, with 14 bases in between. Germline CDR1 is SGHAT and CDR2 is FQNNGV. The CDR3 loop spans 16 amino acids. The CDR3 region is CASSLGAEWVQETQYF. CDR3 nucleotide sequence: TGTGCCAGCAGCTTAGGAGCGGAGTGGGTACAAGAGACCCAGTACTTC.

This chain connects TRBV14 to TRBJ2-3, with 12 nucleotides matching TRBD1. Looked up from germline, CDR1 is SGHDN and CDR2 is FVKESK. CDR3 length equals 16 residues. V trimming: 3 bases; J trimming: 6 bases; junction bases outside the gene matches: 7. The CDR3 loop reads CASSQGTGGNWDTQYF. In DNA, the CDR3 is TGTGCCAGCAGCCAGGGGACAGGGGGCAACTGGGATACGCAGTATTTT.

V usage is TRBV30 and J usage is TRBJ1-5, with D hard to call. The CDR3 spans 14 residues. Germline CDR1 and CDR2: GTSNPN and SVGIG (reference sequence). Deletions cut 3 bases from V and 7 bases from J, with 16 bases between. In DNA, the CDR3 is TGTGCCTGGAGCCCCCTCGGGGTAGGACAGCCCCAGCATTTT. Translating gives CAWSPLGVGQPQHF.

This clone came up a few times. The chain carries TRBV30 and TRBJ1-1, with D unclear. Germline CDR1 reads GTSNPN; CDR2 reads SVGIG (reference sequence). Trimming shortened V by 3 bases and J by 11 bases, and 16 bases separated the two germline ends. This CDR3 has 12 amino acids. The DNA for the CDR3 is TGTGCCTGGAGGCGGATTCCTGGGGAGGCTTTCTTT. This codes for CAWRRIPGEAFF.

V and J are TRBV27 and TRBJ2-5, with 12 bases fitting TRBD2. The length of the CDR3 is 18 residues. CDR1 is MNHEY and CDR2 is SMNVEV in the germline V gene (reference sequence). With 6 bases clipped from V and 0 bases from J, the junction kept 11 bases outside the gene matches. DNA of the CDR3: TGTGCCAGCAGCCAACGGGGTACTAGCGGGAGGCACCAAGAGACCCAGTACTTC. Amino acids: CASSQRGTSGRHQETQYF.

This clone was found once. The chain carries TRBV9 and TRBJ2-6, with 8 nucleotides matching TRBD1. The CDR3 is 16 amino acids. V lost 3 bases and J lost 0; bases outside the gene matches: 2. Germline V gives CDR1 SGDLS, CDR2 YYNGEE. The CDR3 here is CASSGQGSSGANVLTF. The DNA for the CDR3 is TGTGCCAGCAGCGGACAGGGGAGCTCTGGGGCCAACGTCCTGACTTTC.

The rearrangement uses TRBV6-5 and TRBJ1-5; a weak D match, TRBD1 (5 bases). This CDR3 comprises 13 residues. Germline-derived CDR1 and CDR2 are MNHEY and SVGAGI. Trimming pared 6 bases from V and 6 bases from J, leaving 12 bases between. The CDR3 reads CASSVTESQPQHF. DNA of the CDR3: TGTGCCAGCAGCGTGACAGAGAGTCAGCCCCAGCATTTT.

The CDR3 region has the DNA TGTGCCACCAGCAGAGAACAGGCCCCTCACTACGAGCAGTACTTC. It is translated as CATSREQAPHYEQYF. The chain uses TRBV15 and TRBJ2-7; possible D gene TRBD1, 5 bases. Looked up from germline, CDR1 is LNHNV and CDR2 is YYDKDF (reference sequence). Trimming removed 0 bases from V and 3 bases from J, with 12 bases in between. This CDR3 has 15 amino acids.

J is TRBJ2-1 and V is TRBV28, with TRBD2 as a possible D gene (6 bases). The length of the CDR3 is 16 residues. The V gene's germline CDR1 is MDHEN and CDR2 SYDVKM. Trimming stripped 5 bases from V and 0 bases from J, with 14 bases between. CDR3 DNA sequence: TGTGCCAGCAGTGTCGGGGGTAGTCGCTCCTACAATGAGCAGTTCTTC. It is translated as CASSVGGSRSYNEQFF.

V gene TRBV28 combines with J gene TRBJ1-3; no firm D call. From germline, CDR1 is MDHEN and CDR2 SYDVKM. The CDR3 spans 13 residues. Between the trimmed V and J ends, which lost 6 bases and 4 bases, there was a span of 10 bases. This chain's CDR3 is CASSAAVGNTIYF. The CDR3 nucleotides are TGTGCCAGCAGCGCGGCAGTGGGAAACACCATATATTTT.

As DNA, the CDR3 is TGTGCCAGCAGCGCGACGGACAGGAACGAGCAGTACTTC. It codes for CASSATDRNEQYF. This chain connects TRBV5-4 to TRBJ2-7; 7 positions agree with TRBD1. The germline V gene encodes CDR1 SGHNT and CDR2 YYREEE (reference sequence). There are 13 residues in the CDR3. V lost 4 bases to trimming and J lost 5 bases; unmatched junction nucleotides: 6.

V gene TRBV18 combines with J gene TRBJ1-1; 9 nucleotides agree with TRBD1. The germline CDR1 and CDR2 sequences are KGHSH and LQKENI. V trimming: 1 base; J trimming: 0 bases; junction bases outside the gene matches: 6. This CDR3 comprises 17 residues. This chain's CDR3 is CASSPLGQGRLNTEAFF. The CDR3 nucleotides are TGTGCCAGCTCACCACTCGGACAGGGGAGGTTGAACACTGAAGCTTTCTTT.

The genes are TRBV6-4 and TRBJ1-1; the D gene is possibly TRBD1 (6 bases). Looked up from germline, CDR1 is MRHNA and CDR2 is SNTAGT. The CDR3 extends over 14 amino acids. V lost 5 bases, J lost 3 bases, and 13 bases lay in between. CDR3 nucleotides: TGTGCCAGCAGTACGGGACAAGAGCACACTGAAGCTTTCTTT. Protein product: CASSTGQEHTEAFF.

There are a few counts of this clone. CDR3 in amino acids: CASSQRGQPGANVLTF. The DNA for the CDR3 is TGTGCCAGCAGCCAGAGGGGGCAACCTGGGGCCAACGTCCTGACTTTC. The rearrangement links TRBV4-2 to TRBJ2-6; 7 bases are shared with TRBD1. Germline-derived CDR1 and CDR2 are LGHNA and YNFKEQ. CDR3 size: 16 residues. Trimming at V came to 3 bases and at J to 2 bases, leaving 4 bases not matched to a gene.